These 23 T cell receptor beta chains share one sample of origin, sequenced in a study of yellow fever vaccine responses in identical twins. Via MiXCR, TCRdb re-called the RT-PCR reads, giving one row per CDR3 protein. The repertoire holds some 740 distinct CDR3 sequences, with 75% to 90% as singletons. The starting material was T cells from blood (PBMCs), unsorted or a sorted subset (not recorded which), obtained before or after yellow fever vaccination (not recorded which). The source is a female donor who received the yellow fever vaccine.

The chain couples TRBV11-2 to TRBJ2-3; D gene uncertain. The V end lost 5 bases, the J end lost 6 bases, and 6 bases lay between the germline ends. Germline CDR1 reads SGHAT; CDR2 reads FQNNGV. The CDR3 runs 11 residues. For the CDR3, the DNA is TGTGCCAGCAGCCCAAAGGATACGCAGTATTTT. Translation: CASSPKDTQYF.

The chain recombines TRBV6-1 with TRBJ1-2; possible D gene TRBD1, 5 bases. Trimming left V 6 bases short and J 8 bases short, with 16 bases between. From germline, CDR1 is MNHNS and CDR2 SASEGT. This CDR3 is built from 13 residues. CDR3 nucleotides: TGTGCCAGCAGACCGCTACAGGCTACCGGCTACACCTTC. Translation: CASRPLQATGYTF.

In its sample, this clonotype was seen a few times. The chain joins TRBV2 to TRBJ1-1, with no clear D. Per the germline V gene, CDR1 is SNHLY and CDR2 is FYNNEI. This CDR3 spans 12 amino acids. V lost 3 bases to trimming and J lost 1 base, with 3 bases between them. Here the CDR3 reads CASSEGNTEAFF. DNA for the CDR3: TGTGCCAGCAGTGAGGGGAACACTGAAGCTTTCTTT. The complete variable domain, with remaining parts taken from reference TRBV2 and TRBJ1-1, reads EPEVTQTPSHQVTQMGQEVILRCVPISNHLYFYWYRQILGQKVEFLVSFYNNEISEKSEIFDDQFSVERPDGSNFTLKIRSTKLEDSAMYFCASSEGNTEAFFGQGTRLTVV.

The V call is TRBV29-1, the J call TRBJ1-1; D might be TRBD1 (6 bases). Germline CDR1 is SQVTM and CDR2 is ANQGSEA. The CDR3 extends over 13 amino acids. Trimming shortened V by 6 bases and J by 5 bases, and 16 bases separated the two germline ends. CDR3 DNA: TGCAGCGTCAACACAGGGATAGGGACTGAAGCTTTCTTT. Its translation: CSVNTGIGTEAFF. Filled out from reference TRBV29-1 and TRBJ1-1, the complete variable domain reads SAVISQKPSRDICQRGTSLTIQCQVDSQVTMMFWYRQQPGQSLTLIATANQGSEATYESGFVIDKFPISRPNLTFSTLTVSNMSPEDSSIYLCSVNTGIGTEAFFGQGTRLTVV.

V gene TRBV4-1 combines with J gene TRBJ1-2; the match to TRBD1 covers 7 bases. The CDR3 sequence is 15 residues long. V trimming: 1 base; J trimming: 7 bases; junction bases outside the gene matches: 9. Germline CDR1 MGHRA, CDR2 YSYEKL. CDR3 region: CASSQATGMVVGYTF. CDR3 coding DNA: TGCGCCAGCAGCCAAGCGACAGGGATGGTGGTTGGCTACACCTTC.

This chain connects TRBV4-3 to TRBJ2-3; no clear D. V gave up 0 bases and J gave up 2 bases, with 15 bases separating them. Looked up from germline, CDR1 is LGHNA and CDR2 is YSLEER. This CDR3 has 17 residues. The CDR3 nucleotides read TGCGCCAGCAGCCAAGATTTTGGAGACCGATTCACAGATACGCAGTATTTT. Its protein is CASSQDFGDRFTDTQYF.

This chain uses TRBV6-1 with TRBJ2-3; no clear D. This CDR3 is built from 13 residues. CDR1 is MNHNS, CDR2 SASEGT, per germline. Trimming pared 5 bases from V and 2 bases from J, leaving 8 bases between. The CDR3 sequence: CASSPRDTDTQYF. CDR3 bases: TGTGCCAGCAGTCCTAGGGACACAGATACGCAGTATTTT.

The V and J genes are TRBV12-3 or TRBV12-4 and TRBJ2-3, with D tentatively TRBD1 (5 bases). The CDR3 runs 13 residues. V lost 8 bases and J lost 4, with 13 bases in between. This CDR3 is CASSGQGPDTQYF. In DNA form, the CDR3 reads TGTGCCAGCTCGGGCCAGGGTCCAGATACGCAGTATTTT.

V gene TRBV29-1 combines with J gene TRBJ2-7; TRBD2 is a possible D gene (5 bases). V was shortened by 4 bases and J by 6 bases, with 10 bases between the two germline ends. Germline assignment: CDR1 SQVTM and CDR2 ANQGSEA. CDR3 length equals 11 residues. The CDR3 DNA is TGCAGCGTTGGGGGAGAGGTCGAGCAGTACTTC. It is translated as CSVGGEVEQYF.

V is TRBV19 and J is TRBJ2-7, with TRBD1 identical over 9 bases. The germline V gene encodes CDR1 LNHDA and CDR2 SQIVND (reference sequence). Germline trimming cut 5 bases from V and 2 bases from J; bases unmatched to any gene: 4. CDR3 length: 14 amino acids. The CDR3: CASSDRGGPYEQYF. The CDR3, as DNA: TGTGCCAGTAGTGACAGGGGGGGACCCTACGAGCAGTACTTC. Looking up the rest from reference TRBV19 and TRBJ2-7 gives the full variable domain: DGGITQSPKYLFRKEGQNVTLSCEQNLNHDAMYWYRQDPGQGLRLIYYSQIVNDFQKGDIAEGYSVSREKKESFPLTVTSAQKNPTAFYLCASSDRGGPYEQYFGPGTRLTVT.

The V gene is TRBV29-1, the J gene TRBJ2-7, with a possible D match to TRBD2 (6 bases). Trimming removed 4 bases at V and 2 bases at J, with 21 bases between. Germline CDR1 and CDR2: SQVTM and ANQGSEA. The CDR3 is 16 amino acids. The CDR3 bases are TGCAGCGTTGTGGGGCCGGCGGGGCGTACAGCCTACGAGCAGTACTTC. Its translation is CSVVGPAGRTAYEQYF.

The J gene is TRBJ2-7, the V gene TRBV9, with D unresolved. CDR3 length equals 14 residues. Germline CDR1 is SGDLS and CDR2 is YYNGEE. Deletions cut 4 bases from V and 6 bases from J, with 17 bases between. DNA for the CDR3: TGTGCCAGCAGCCCCGGTTTACGCCCTATCGAGCAGTACTTC. It encodes CASSPGLRPIEQYF.

This clonotype occurred once. This chain links TRBV29-1 with TRBJ2-3; the match to TRBD1 covers 7 bases. The germline CDR1 and CDR2 sequences are SQVTM and ANQGSEA. Trimming took 7 bases from V and 0 from J; bases not matched to a gene: 7. The CDR3 spans 14 residues. The DNA for the CDR3 is TGCAGCGCAAGACCGGGACAGAGCACAGATACGCAGTATTTT. Translation: CSARPGQSTDTQYF.

The V and J genes are TRBV6-2 or TRBV6-3 and TRBJ2-2, with 9 positions matching TRBD2. Trimming removed 2 bases from V and 4 bases from J; junction bases left unmatched: 11. The germline V gene encodes CDR1 MNHEY and CDR2 SVGEGT. This CDR3 comprises 18 residues. This CDR3 is CASSYVSGSFTGTGELFF. The CDR3 DNA is TGTGCCAGCAGTTACGTTAGCGGGAGCTTTACGGGCACCGGGGAGCTGTTTTTT.

The table lists this clonotype with a count of one. The V gene is TRBV6-5, the J gene TRBJ1-2, with no clear D. CDR1 and CDR2 (germline): MNHEY, SVGAGI. With 0 bases removed from V and 6 bases from J, the gap between germline ends came to 14 bases. The length of the CDR3 is 15 residues. The DNA of the CDR3 is TGTGCCAGCAGTTACTCGAACCGAGGGAGGGATGGCTACACCTTC. As protein: CASSYSNRGRDGYTF.

V usage is TRBV5-4 and J usage is TRBJ2-1; TRBD2 matches at 15 bases. Germline assignment: CDR1 SGHNT and CDR2 YYREEE (reference sequence). This CDR3 comprises 15 residues. V shed 3 bases, J shed 9 bases, and the junction held 4 bases outside the gene matches. The CDR3 loop is CASSSGLAGGPEQFF. The CDR3 DNA follows: TGTGCCAGCAGCTCGGGACTAGCGGGAGGCCCTGAGCAGTTCTTC.

The gene calls are TRBV11-1 and TRBJ2-3; TRBD2 agrees at 10 bases. Germline V gives CDR1 SGHAT, CDR2 FQDESV (reference sequence). V trimming: 3 bases; J trimming: 1 base; junction bases outside the gene matches: 4. This CDR3 is 16 amino acids long. CDR3 sequence reads: CASSFLAGVGTDTQYF. CDR3 nucleotides: TGTGCCAGCAGCTTCCTAGCGGGAGTAGGCACAGATACGCAGTATTTT.

This chain links TRBV11-1 with TRBJ1-2; unclear D gene. This CDR3 region has 10 residues. CDR1 is SGHAT, CDR2 FQDESV, per germline (reference sequence). Trimming stripped 5 bases from V and 10 bases from J, with 8 bases between. The CDR3 here is CASSTLDYTF. Written as DNA, the CDR3 is TGTGCCAGCAGCACCCTGGACTACACCTTC.

The chain joins TRBV4-3 to TRBJ2-1; D perhaps matches TRBD2 (5 bases). The CDR3 runs 16 residues. Trimming cost V 0 bases and J 4 bases, with 13 bases left between them. The germline gives CDR1 LGHNA, CDR2 YSLEER. The CDR3 nucleotides read TGCGCCAGCAGCCAAGATTTCTACGGGGAGTACAATGAGCAGTTCTTC. This codes for CASSQDFYGEYNEQFF.

CDR3 sequence: CAISGQANQPQHF. CDR3 sequence (DNA): TGTGCCATCTCCGGACAGGCGAATCAGCCCCAGCATTTT. The V gene is TRBV10-3, the J gene TRBJ1-5; 7 bases map to TRBD1. V gave up 8 bases and J gave up 4 bases; unmatched junction bases: 5. Germline CDR1 reads ENHRY; CDR2 reads SYGVKD. This CDR3 is built from 13 residues.

The genes are TRBV5-1 and TRBJ2-5, with TRBD2 matching over 9 bases. The germline CDR1 and CDR2 sequences are SGHRS and YFSETQ. The junction had 11 bases not matched to a gene; V was cut back by 4 bases and J by 1 base. The CDR3 extends over 17 amino acids. As DNA, the CDR3 is TGCGCCAGCAGCCTCGCTGCCGGGACTAGCCCCCAAGAGACCCAGTACTTC. Protein: CASSLAAGTSPQETQYF.

The chain recombines TRBV9 with TRBJ2-4; D is possibly TRBD2 (6 bases). The germline CDR1 and CDR2 sequences are SGDLS and YYNGEE. V lost 3 bases and J 0 bases, leaving 7 bases between the germline ends. This CDR3 is built from 14 residues. CDR3 bases: TGTGCCAGCAGCGCGGGACTAGCCAAAAACATTCAGTACTTC. Residues: CASSAGLAKNIQYF. Full variable domain (outside the CDR3, taken from reference TRBV9 and TRBJ2-4): DSGVTQTPKHLITATGQRVTLRCSPRSGDLSVYWYQQSLDQGLQFLIQYYNGEERAKGNILERFSAQQFPDLHSELNLSSLELGDSALYFCASSAGLAKNIQYFGAGTRLSVL.

This clonotype was detected only a few times. The chain combines TRBV6-1 with TRBJ1-2; tentative D call: TRBD1 (6 bases). The germline CDR1 and CDR2 sequences are MNHNS and SASEGT. The CDR3 has 14 residues. The V end lost 5 bases, the J end lost 5 bases, and 15 bases lay between the germline ends. In nucleotides, the CDR3 is TGTGCCAGCAGTCCCCAAGGGGGAAAGTATGGCTACACCTTC. This gives the protein CASSPQGGKYGYTF.